Below are 21 T cell receptor beta chains sequenced from a single sample in a study of blood T cell repertoires in COVID-19. TCRdb keeps only in-frame clones here, not all; method: immunoSEQ multiplex PCR. Of about 220,000 clones detected, 87% appear once; the ten largest clones hold 2.6%. Sequencing used PBMCs or T cells enriched from blood (not recorded which). The receptors were sampled from a woman aged 25 to 39 with acute COVID-19.

The chain couples TRBV5-6 to TRBJ2-7; 10 bases map to TRBD1. The CDR3 totals 15 residues. CDR1 is SGHDT and CDR2 is YYEEEE in the germline V gene. V shed 4 bases, J shed 3 bases, and the junction held 7 bases outside the gene matches. The CDR3 DNA reads TGTGCCAGCAGCCTGACAGGGGGCTTGATCTACGAGCAGTACTTC. Amino acid sequence: CASSLTGGLIYEQYF.

J is TRBJ1-2 and V is TRBV7-9, with TRBD1 identical over 12 bases. The germline CDR1 and CDR2 sequences are SEHNR and FQNEAQ (reference sequence). The V and J ends lost 2 bases and 5 bases, in that order; junction bases with no gene match: 15. This CDR3 contains 19 residues. The DNA for the CDR3 is TGTGCCAGCAGCTTATTAACGGGACAGGGGGCTAAACTCCGGTATGGCTACACCTTC. Its translation is CASSLLTGQGAKLRYGYTF.

The chain joins TRBV5-8 to TRBJ1-5, with D possibly being TRBD1 (6 bases). The length of the CDR3 is 14 residues. Per germline, CDR1 SGHTS and CDR2 YDEGEE. The V end was cut by 0 bases, the J end by 4 bases, with 8 bases between. CDR3 DNA: TGTGCCAGCAGCTTGGAACAGGGAAATCAGCCCCAGCATTTT. Its translation: CASSLEQGNQPQHF.

V usage is TRBV5-6 and J usage is TRBJ1-2; the D gene is possibly TRBD1 (6 bases). The V and J ends lost 0 bases and 5 bases respectively, with 14 bases between them. CDR1 SGHDT and CDR2 YYEEEE come from the germline V gene. This CDR3 comprises 15 residues. The CDR3 DNA sequence: TGTGCCAGCAGCTTGGGACAGGACCAGGGGTATGGCTACACCTTC. Translated, it gives CASSLGQDQGYGYTF. The variable domain in full, completed from reference TRBV5-6 and TRBJ1-2, reads DAGVTQSPTHLIKTRGQQVTLRCSPKSGHDTVSWYQQALGQGPQFIFQYYEEEERQRGNFPDRFSGHQFPNYSSELNVNALLLGDSALYLCASSLGQDQGYGYTFGSGTRLTVV.

V gene TRBV19 combines with J gene TRBJ2-1; TRBD1 agrees at 7 bases. CDR1 and CDR2 (germline): LNHDA, SQIVND (reference sequence). V lost 1 base to trimming and J lost 4 bases; unmatched junction nucleotides: 4. The CDR3 runs 15 residues. CDR3 sequence: CASSIAGQEYNEQFF. The CDR3 DNA reads TGTGCCAGTAGTATAGCCGGACAGGAATACAATGAGCAGTTCTTC.

The V and J genes are TRBV27 and TRBJ1-1, with TRBD1 matching over 9 bases. J gave up 11 bases and V 8 bases, and 15 bases lay outside the gene matches. The CDR3 totals 14 residues. The germline V gene has CDR1 MNHEY and CDR2 SMNVEV (reference sequence). CDR3 sequence (DNA): TGTGCCAGCCGCGGGACAGGGCCGATGACTTGGGCTTTCTTT. Translating it yields CASRGTGPMTWAFF.

This chain links TRBV18 with TRBJ2-1; 7 bases match TRBD1. This CDR3 region has 16 residues. CDR1 is KGHSH and CDR2 is LQKENI in the germline V gene. The V segment lost 4 bases and the J segment 1 base; nucleotides outside the gene matches: 7. In DNA form, the CDR3 reads TGTGCCAGCTCACTGTCAGGGGGTTTTTCCTACAATGAGCAGTTCTTC. Translation: CASSLSGGFSYNEQFF.

The chain has TRBV10-1 and TRBJ1-1; 8 nucleotides agree with TRBD1. The CDR3 covers 14 residues. The trim removed 3 bases at V and 7 bases at J, leaving 7 bases unmatched. CDR1 and CDR2 (germline): WNHNN, SYGVQD (reference sequence). The chain's CDR3 is CASSETQGADEAFF. In nucleotides, the CDR3 is TGCGCCAGCAGTGAAACGCAGGGGGCTGATGAAGCTTTCTTT.

This chain connects TRBV4-2 to TRBJ1-5; no clear D gene. The germline V gene encodes CDR1 LGHNA and CDR2 YNFKEQ. This CDR3 has 16 amino acids. Trimming stripped 6 bases from V and 2 bases from J, with 17 bases between. The CDR3 region is CASSIPGLEGNQPQHF. In DNA form, the CDR3 reads TGTGCCAGCAGTATTCCGGGATTGGAAGGCAATCAGCCCCAGCATTTT.

The chain uses TRBV7-8 and TRBJ1-4; D is unclear. Germline CDR1 is SGHVS and CDR2 is FQNEAQ. With 0 bases removed from V and 13 bases from J, the gap between germline ends came to 9 bases. The CDR3 has 12 residues. This chain's CDR3 is CASSLAPGGLFF. The CDR3 region has the DNA TGTGCCAGCAGCTTAGCGCCAGGAGGACTGTTTTTT.

Here the CDR3 reads CASNQRGHWDSPLHF. CDR3 coding DNA: TGTGCCAGCAACCAAAGGGGGCATTGGGATTCACCCCTCCACTTT. The V call is TRBV5-5, the J call TRBJ1-6; TRBD1 agrees at 7 bases. The V and J ends lost 6 bases and 8 bases, in that order; junction bases with no gene match: 11. The CDR3 extends over 15 amino acids. Per germline, CDR1 SGHKS and CDR2 YYEKEE (reference sequence).

This clone was recorded at least ten times. The J gene is TRBJ2-6, the V gene TRBV4-3; D is uncertain. V lost 0 bases to trimming and J lost 0 bases, with 6 bases between them. This CDR3 has 16 residues. CDR1 and CDR2 (germline): LGHNA, YSLEER. The DNA of the CDR3 is TGCGCCAGCAGCCAAGAAGGAGACTCTGGGGCCAACGTCCTGACTTTC. The encoded protein is CASSQEGDSGANVLTF.

V and J are TRBV25-1 and TRBJ2-5; 10 bases agree with TRBD2. This CDR3 has 18 amino acids. V shed 3 bases, J shed 2 bases, and the junction held 12 bases outside the gene matches. Germline V gene data show CDR1 as MGHDK and CDR2 as SYGVNS. As DNA, the CDR3 is TGTGCCAGCAGTGACCCTCCCGGGGTAGCGGGGGGACAAGAGACCCAGTACTTC. Residues: CASSDPPGVAGGQETQYF.

Concerning this clone: Other DNA sequences in the sample encode the same CDR3. This rearrangement joins TRBV3-1 (or the pseudogene TRBV3-2) to TRBJ2-5; D might be TRBD2 (6 bases). Deletions cut 0 bases from V and 5 bases from J, with 7 bases between. The CDR3 totals 13 residues. CDR1 and CDR2 (germline): LGHDT, YNNKEL (reference sequence). CDR3 DNA: TGTGCCAGCAGCCAAGATCGGGGGGAGACCCAGTACTTC. This gives the protein CASSQDRGETQYF.

Comments on this clone: Other nucleotide sequences from this sample produce the same CDR3. V and J are TRBV7-9 and TRBJ1-1, with 7 bases that match TRBD1. Germline CDR1 and CDR2: SEHNR and FQNEAQ (reference sequence). The CDR3 is 13 amino acids. Trimming took 6 bases from V and 4 from J; bases not matched to a gene: 5. The CDR3 sequence is CASSLEGATEAFF. CDR3 in DNA: TGTGCCAGCAGTCTGGAGGGGGCCACTGAAGCTTTCTTT.

This clone was seen once. The rearrangement links TRBV10-2 to TRBJ1-5, with D possibly TRBD1 on 5 matching bases. V lost 0 bases and J lost 4, with 7 bases in between. CDR1 and CDR2 (germline): WSHSY, SAAADI. The CDR3 spans 14 residues. The CDR3 region has the DNA TGCGCCAGCAGTGAGTCGACAGCGAATCAGCCCCAGCATTTT. It codes for CASSESTANQPQHF.

This clone was found a few times. The chain joins TRBV7-8 to TRBJ1-2; 9 bases match TRBD1. The trim removed 5 bases at V and 2 bases at J, leaving 6 bases unmatched. Germline CDR1 is SGHVS and CDR2 is FQNEAQ. This CDR3 is built from 15 residues. CDR3: CASSRTGGSNYGYTF. The CDR3 region has the DNA TGTGCCAGCAGCAGAACAGGGGGCAGCAACTATGGCTACACCTTC.

This chain joins TRBV9 and TRBJ2-5; D remains unclear. CDR1 is SGDLS and CDR2 is YYNGEE in the germline V gene. The CDR3 runs 14 residues. Deletions cut 1 base from V and 1 base from J, with 8 bases between. In DNA form, the CDR3 reads TGTGCCAGCAGCGTATCAGGATTCCAAGAGACCCAGTACTTC. Its protein product is CASSVSGFQETQYF. The variable domain in full, completed from reference TRBV9 and TRBJ2-5, reads DSGVTQTPKHLITATGQRVTLRCSPRSGDLSVYWYQQSLDQGLQFLIQYYNGEERAKGNILERFSAQQFPDLHSELNLSSLELGDSALYFCASSVSGFQETQYFGPGTRLLVL.

This sequence joins TRBV20-1 and TRBJ2-1, with D uncertain. Germline CDR1 reads DFQATT; CDR2 reads SNEGSKA (reference sequence). Trimming stripped 0 bases from V and 8 bases from J, with 5 bases between. CDR3 length: 11 residues. CDR3 sequence: CSARDQDEQFF. The CDR3 region has the DNA TGCAGTGCTAGAGATCAGGATGAGCAGTTCTTC.

The J gene is TRBJ2-7, the V gene TRBV5-6; D is possibly TRBD1 (5 bases). V lost 0 bases to trimming and J lost 5 bases, with 9 bases between them. Germline V gene lookup returns CDR1 SGHDT and CDR2 YYEEEE. The CDR3 has 13 residues. The DNA of the CDR3 is TGTGCCAGCAGCTTGGACAGGTATCACGAGCAGTACTTC. Its translation: CASSLDRYHEQYF.

CDR3 DNA sequence: TGTGCCAGTACCACTCCAAGGGGCAGAGGAAACACCATATATTTT. The encoded protein is CASTTPRGRGNTIYF. The chain uses TRBV19 and TRBJ1-3, with a possible D match to TRBD1 (5 bases). The CDR3 has 15 amino acids. V dropped 7 bases and J dropped 4 bases, with 17 bases sitting between them. Looked up from germline, CDR1 is LNHDA and CDR2 is SQIVND (reference sequence).